This T cell receptor beta chain was profiled in a study of CD8 T cells in Susac syndrome. Regarding the study as a whole: Repertoires of Susac syndrome CD4+ T cells lacked clonal expansion.

This clonotype was seen once. The antigen remains undetermined. The CDR3 is made up of 13 amino acids. V lost 2 bases and J 4 bases, leaving 9 bases between the germline ends. CDR1 is SGHRS, CDR2 YFSETQ, per germline. 0.5 to 1 ug RNA was reverse transcribed with random hexamers. With immunoSEQ multiplex PCR, TCR beta CDR3 was amplified across 54 Vbeta and 13 Jbeta. TCRdb re-derived calls from the immunoSEQ multiplex PCR reads in MiXCR, one entry per CDR3 protein. Among tens of thousands of distinct CDR3 sequences listed, about 93% were seen once. The specimen was CD4+ T cells from PBMCs. The sequence derives from a human donor with Susac syndrome. V usage is TRBV5-1 and J usage is TRBJ1-2, with D maybe TRBD1 (5 bases). The CDR3 loop is CASSLQETYGYTF. Here the CDR3 DNA reads TGCGCCAGCAGCTTACAGGAGACCTATGGCTACACCTTC.